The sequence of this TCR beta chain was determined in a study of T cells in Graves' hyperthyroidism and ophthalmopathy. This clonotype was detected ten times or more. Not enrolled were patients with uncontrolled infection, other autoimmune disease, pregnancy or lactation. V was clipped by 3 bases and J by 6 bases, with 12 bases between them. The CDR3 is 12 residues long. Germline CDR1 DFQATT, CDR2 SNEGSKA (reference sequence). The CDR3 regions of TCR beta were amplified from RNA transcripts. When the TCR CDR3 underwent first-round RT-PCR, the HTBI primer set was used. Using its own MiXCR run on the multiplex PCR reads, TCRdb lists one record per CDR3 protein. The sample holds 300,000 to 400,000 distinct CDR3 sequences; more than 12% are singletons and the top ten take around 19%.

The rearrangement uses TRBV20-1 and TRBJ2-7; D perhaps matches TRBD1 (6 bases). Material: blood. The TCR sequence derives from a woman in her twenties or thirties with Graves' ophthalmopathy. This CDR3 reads CSARDSSLEQYF. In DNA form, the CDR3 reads TGCAGTGCTAGGGACAGTTCGCTCGAGCAGTACTTC.